This record concerns one T cell receptor beta chain sequence. CDR1 and CDR2 from the germline V gene are MNHEY and SVGAGI. V lost 6 bases, J lost 8 bases, and 7 bases stayed unmatched. The CDR3 is 14 amino acids. The data originate from a study of OX40 agonist ivuxolimab in advanced cancers. Sequencing used immunoSEQ multiplex PCR; TCRdb keeps in-frame clones, though not all of them. The table lists roughly 66,000 clones, around 86% of them singletons, with around 2.5% in the top ten. This chain connects TRBV6-5 to TRBJ1-2, with 12 bases fitting TRBD1. The TCR was taken from an adult with an advanced solid tumor such as melanoma, head and neck, liver or kidney cancer. Material: CD4+ or CD8+ T cells sorted from blood, obtained in a trial of the OX40 agonist ivuxolimab. CDR3 sequence: CASSRGTGGKGYTF. DNA of the CDR3: TGTGCCAGCAGCCGCGGGACAGGGGGCAAGGGCTACACCTTC.